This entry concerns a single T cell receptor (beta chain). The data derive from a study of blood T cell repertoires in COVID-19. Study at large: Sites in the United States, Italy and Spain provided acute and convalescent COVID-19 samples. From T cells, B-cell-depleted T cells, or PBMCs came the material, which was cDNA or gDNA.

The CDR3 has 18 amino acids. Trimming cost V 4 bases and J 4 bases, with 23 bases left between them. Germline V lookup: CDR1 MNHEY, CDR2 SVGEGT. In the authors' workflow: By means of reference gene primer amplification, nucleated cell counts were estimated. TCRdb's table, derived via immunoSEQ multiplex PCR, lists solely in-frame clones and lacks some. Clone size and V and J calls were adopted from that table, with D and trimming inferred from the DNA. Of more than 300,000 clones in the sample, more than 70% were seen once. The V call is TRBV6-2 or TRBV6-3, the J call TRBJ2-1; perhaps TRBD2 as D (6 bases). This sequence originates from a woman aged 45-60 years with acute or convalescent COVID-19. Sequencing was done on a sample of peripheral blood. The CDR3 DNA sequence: TGTGCCAGCAGTTCGTTACCGGGACTCACTGGGAGATACAATGAGCAGTTCTTC. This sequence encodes CASSSLPGLTGRYNEQFF.